A single sample is the source of the 25 T cell receptor beta chains below, sequenced in a study of human T cells and chemical hapten exposure. TCRdb re-called the RACE reads through MiXCR, storing one row per CDR3 protein. The sample has tens of thousands of distinct CDR3 sequences, around a tenth seen once. As to time point: patch test 1, 2 weeks after DPC sensitization. Described treatment: therapeutic diphenylcyclopropenone sensitization with weekly scalp DPC. The sample here was whole blood, taken in connection with sensitization to the hapten diphenylcyclopropenone (DPC). Source of these receptors: a woman aged 45-59 years with alopecia areata. Some clones in this sample may be carry-over from other donors' samples.

The genes are TRBV7-9 and TRBJ2-5, with TRBD1 matching over 8 bases. The germline CDR1 and CDR2 sequences are SEHNR and FQNEAQ (reference sequence). This CDR3 has 16 amino acids. J was trimmed by 4 bases and V by 6 bases; bases with no gene match: 13. Here the CDR3 DNA reads TGTGCCAGCAGTGGGGGTGGTCGGACAGGGAGAGAGACCCAGTACTTC. It specifies CASSGGGRTGRETQYF.

The chain is built from TRBV6-1 and TRBJ1-1; D gene uncertain. With 1 base removed from V and 7 bases from J, the gap between germline ends came to 13 bases. The CDR3 is 14 amino acids. CDR1 is MNHNS and CDR2 is SASEGT in the germline V gene. CDR3 sequence (DNA): TGTGCCAGCAGTGAAGAGAGAGGGCCCAGTGAAGCTTTCTTT. Translated: CASSEERGPSEAFF.

J is TRBJ2-3 and V is TRBV7-2, with 9 bases fitting TRBD2. From germline, CDR1 is SGHTA and CDR2 FQGNSA. The CDR3 is 16 amino acids. Unmatched junction bases numbered 3, after V lost 1 base and J lost 1 base. This CDR3 reads CASSLGGGRGTDTQYF. CDR3 DNA: TGTGCCAGCAGCTTAGGTGGCGGGAGGGGCACAGATACGCAGTATTTT.

Comment on this clonotype: Given the absence of the conserved phenylalanine or tryptophan at the CDR3 end, a read error is likely. CDR3 region: CASSLPGPYNEQFL. Here the CDR3 DNA reads TGTGCCAGCAGTTTACCCGGCCCCTACAATGAGCAGTTCCTC. The chain uses TRBV12-3 or TRBV12-4 and TRBJ2-1, with D unclear. V shed 2 bases and J shed 2 bases, with 7 bases lying between them. This CDR3 has 14 residues.

This clonotype has more than one count but fewer than ten. The gene calls are TRBV29-1 and TRBJ2-3, with 11 positions matching TRBD2. Germline CDR1 is SQVTM and CDR2 is ANQGSEA. CDR3 size: 16 residues. V was clipped by 3 bases and J by 4 bases; unmatched bases: 9. The CDR3 DNA sequence: TGCAGCGTTGAGCAACCGACTAGCGGGACTCCAGATACGCAGTATTTT. Its protein product is CSVEQPTSGTPDTQYF.

The rearrangement uses TRBV27 and TRBJ1-1; possible D gene TRBD1, 5 bases. The CDR3 has 14 amino acids. V dropped 5 bases and J dropped 3 bases, with 13 bases sitting between them. Germline V gives CDR1 MNHEY, CDR2 SMNVEV (reference sequence). CDR3 region: CASSPPGGDTEAFF. CDR3 sequence (DNA): TGTGCCAGCAGTCCCCCTGGAGGGGACACTGAAGCTTTCTTT.

This clonotype was seen just once. V is TRBV20-1 and J is TRBJ2-7; 9 bases map to TRBD1. This CDR3 spans 16 amino acids. Germline V gives CDR1 DFQATT, CDR2 SNEGSKA (reference sequence). Unmatched junction bases numbered 14, after V lost 5 bases and J lost 3 bases. DNA for the CDR3: TGCAGTGCTGGATTTACAGGGGGCCTAAGGGTCTACGAGCAGTACTTC. It encodes CSAGFTGGLRVYEQYF.

This clonotype showed up many times. The chain joins TRBV2 to TRBJ2-3; D is unclear. CDR1 is SNHLY and CDR2 is FYNNEI in the germline V gene. CDR3 length: 14 residues. The germline V and J ends were trimmed by 11 bases and 2 bases, with 17 bases remaining between them. The CDR3 DNA sequence: TGTGCCTCCTCCCGGACCCAGGTCACAGATACGCAGTATTTT. Encoded protein: CASSRTQVTDTQYF.

In its sample, this clonotype was seen a few times. The V gene is TRBV20-1, the J gene TRBJ2-1, with TRBD2 matching over 9 bases. This CDR3 contains 14 residues. The J segment lost 4 bases and the V segment lost 3 bases, leaving 4 bases of the junction unmatched. Per germline, CDR1 DFQATT and CDR2 SNEGSKA (reference sequence). As DNA, the CDR3 is TGCAGTGCTAGCGCGGGAGGGGGATACAATGAGCAGTTCTTC. Translation gives CSASAGGGYNEQFF.

This clonotype has a handful of counts. The chain carries TRBV27 and TRBJ2-3, with a weak D call TRBD1 (5 bases). The ends were cut back, 4 bases at V and 1 base at J, with 12 bases in the middle. Germline V gives CDR1 MNHEY, CDR2 SMNVEV (reference sequence). This CDR3 contains 15 residues. The CDR3 sequence: CASSSWARGTDTQYF. The CDR3 bases are TGTGCCAGCAGTTCATGGGCCAGGGGCACAGATACGCAGTATTTT.

This clonotype showed up just a few times. The chain is built from TRBV5-1 and TRBJ2-1; TRBD2 aligns across 12 bases. Germline CDR1 reads SGHRS; CDR2 reads YFSETQ. The length of the CDR3 is 16 residues. V lost 4 bases and J lost 7; bases outside the gene matches: 9. The CDR3 loop is CASSARTSGTGNEQFF. CDR3 in DNA: TGCGCCAGCAGCGCCCGGACTAGCGGGACAGGGAATGAGCAGTTCTTC.

This clonotype was observed a handful of times. The CDR3: CSASSRTEAFF. CDR3 nucleotides: TGCAGTGCTAGTAGTCGCACTGAAGCTTTCTTT. V usage is TRBV20-1 and J usage is TRBJ1-1; D is ambiguous. Germline V gene lookup returns CDR1 DFQATT and CDR2 SNEGSKA (reference sequence). The ends were cut back, 3 bases at V and 4 bases at J, with 6 bases in the middle. The CDR3 loop spans 11 amino acids.

This clonotype was seen only a few times. The rearrangement uses TRBV10-1 and TRBJ2-1; unclear D gene. The germline CDR1 and CDR2 sequences are WNHNN and SYGVQD (reference sequence). V lost 0 bases and J lost 0, with 12 bases in between. The CDR3 extends over 17 amino acids. The CDR3 nucleotides read TGCGCCAGCAGTGAGTCAAGTCCCGGCAGCTCCTACAATGAGCAGTTCTTC. Its protein is CASSESSPGSSYNEQFF.

The table lists this clonotype with many counts. The chain is built from TRBV7-6 and TRBJ2-2, with 10 bases identical to TRBD2. CDR1 is SGHVS, CDR2 FNYEAQ, per germline. This CDR3 contains 16 residues. Trimming took 1 base from V and 4 from J; bases not matched to a gene: 3. CDR3 sequence reads: CASSLGTSGTTGELFF. The CDR3 DNA reads as TGTGCCAGCAGCTTAGGCACTAGCGGGACCACCGGGGAGCTGTTTTTT.

This clonotype was seen a few times. This rearrangement joins TRBV7-3 to TRBJ2-1; no clear D gene. The CDR3 loop spans 16 amino acids. Trimming removed 2 bases at V and 0 bases at J, with 11 bases between. From germline, CDR1 is SGHTA and CDR2 FQGTGA. In DNA form, the CDR3 reads TGTGCCAGCAGCTTAGGCAGCCCTAGCTCCTACAATGAGCAGTTCTTC. Translating gives CASSLGSPSSYNEQFF.

The table lists this clonotype with many counts. The V and J genes are TRBV10-3 and TRBJ2-3; possibly TRBD1 for D (5 bases). CDR3 length: 14 residues. V was shortened by 6 bases and J by 3 bases, with 13 bases between the two germline ends. Germline V gene data show CDR1 as ENHRY and CDR2 as SYGVKD. The CDR3 protein is CAIRRYGATDTQYF. CDR3 sequence (DNA): TGTGCCATCAGACGCTATGGGGCTACAGATACGCAGTATTTT.

The chain uses TRBV29-1 and TRBJ1-4; 11 positions agree with TRBD1. This CDR3 has 12 amino acids. Unmatched junction bases numbered 5, after V lost 7 bases and J lost 10 bases. CDR1 SQVTM and CDR2 ANQGSEA come from the germline V gene. The CDR3 here is CSGRTGGGKLFF. CDR3 DNA: TGCAGCGGGAGGACAGGGGGCGGAAAACTGTTTTTT.

This clonotype turned up a few times. The CDR3 here is CSARDRRLPREQYF. The CDR3 bases are TGCAGTGCTAGAGATCGGCGACTACCGAGGGAGCAGTACTTC. The rearrangement links TRBV20-1 to TRBJ2-7; weak D call: TRBD2 (5 bases). The germline V and J ends were trimmed by 0 bases and 7 bases, with 16 bases remaining between them. The CDR3 length is 14 residues. The germline CDR1 and CDR2 sequences are DFQATT and SNEGSKA (reference sequence).

J is TRBJ1-5 and V is TRBV18; no firm D call. The CDR3 spans 16 residues. Germline loops: CDR1 KGHSH, CDR2 LQKENI. V was clipped by 4 bases and J by 0 bases, with 13 bases between them. The DNA for the CDR3 is TGTGCCAGCTCACTAGGACCAATGGATAGCAATCAGCCCCAGCATTTT. It yields the protein CASSLGPMDSNQPQHF.

Only one count was recorded for this clonotype. V gene TRBV29-1 combines with J gene TRBJ1-2; D may be TRBD1 (5 bases). Germline CDR1 is SQVTM and CDR2 is ANQGSEA. Trimming removed 5 bases from V and 3 bases from J, with 13 bases in between. This CDR3 has 13 amino acids. The CDR3 bases are TGCAGCGTTAACTCCGACAGCGACTATGGCTACACCTTC. It codes for CSVNSDSDYGYTF.

The chain joins TRBV29-1 to TRBJ2-7; 7 positions match TRBD1. CDR3 length equals 14 residues. Germline V gene sequence: CDR1 SQVTM, CDR2 ANQGSEA. The V and J ends lost 4 bases and 0 bases, in that order; junction bases with no gene match: 6. The CDR3 coding sequence is TGCAGCGTTGGTGGGCCAGGGGGCTCCTACGAGCAGTACTTC. Protein product: CSVGGPGGSYEQYF.

The chain has TRBV12-3 or TRBV12-4 and TRBJ2-5; TRBD1 matches 8 bases. This CDR3 contains 15 residues. Trimming cost V 6 bases and J 4 bases; bases outside gene matches: 10. CDR3 sequence: CASSRPGTGLETQYF. Written as DNA, the CDR3 is TGTGCCAGCAGCCGTCCCGGGACAGGTTTAGAGACCCAGTACTTC.

V is TRBV29-1 and J is TRBJ2-1; 9 bases map to TRBD2. The CDR3 length is 14 residues. Germline assignment: CDR1 SQVTM and CDR2 ANQGSEA. The junction had 11 bases not matched to a gene; V was cut back by 6 bases and J by 8 bases. This CDR3 reads CSVPRREGEDEQFF. For the CDR3, the DNA is TGCAGCGTCCCCCGGCGGGAGGGAGAGGATGAGCAGTTCTTC.

CDR3 DNA sequence: TGTGCCAGCTCACCCCAGGGGGAGGGGACTGAAGCTTTCTTT. Translated: CASSPQGEGTEAFF. The V gene is TRBV18, the J gene TRBJ1-1; TRBD1 agrees at 7 bases. This CDR3 spans 14 amino acids. J was trimmed by 5 bases and V by 3 bases; bases with no gene match: 6. Germline V gives CDR1 KGHSH, CDR2 LQKENI.

This clonotype has more than one count but fewer than ten. V usage is TRBV4-3 and J usage is TRBJ1-3; 8 bases are a match to TRBD1. This CDR3 has 15 amino acids. The J segment lost 2 bases and the V segment lost 5 bases, leaving 5 bases of the junction unmatched. Germline V gene lookup returns CDR1 LGHNA and CDR2 YSLEER. CDR3 loop: CASSSPQGAGNTIYF. DNA for the CDR3: TGCGCCAGCAGCTCCCCACAGGGGGCTGGAAACACCATATATTTT.